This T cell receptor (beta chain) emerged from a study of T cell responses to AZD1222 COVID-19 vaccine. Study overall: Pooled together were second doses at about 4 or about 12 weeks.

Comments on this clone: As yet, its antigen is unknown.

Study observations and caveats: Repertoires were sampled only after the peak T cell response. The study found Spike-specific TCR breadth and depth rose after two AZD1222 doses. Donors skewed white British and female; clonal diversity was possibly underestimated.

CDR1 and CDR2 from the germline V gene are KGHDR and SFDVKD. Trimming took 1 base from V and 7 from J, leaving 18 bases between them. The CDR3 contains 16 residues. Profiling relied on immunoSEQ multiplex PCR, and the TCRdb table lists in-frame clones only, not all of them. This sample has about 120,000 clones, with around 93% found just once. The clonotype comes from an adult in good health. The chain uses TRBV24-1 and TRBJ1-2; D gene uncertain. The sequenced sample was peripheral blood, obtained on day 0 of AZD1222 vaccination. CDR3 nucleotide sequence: TGTGCCACCAGTGATTTTGGGGAAACCCAGTACTGTGGCTACACCTTC. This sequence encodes CATSDFGETQYCGYTF.